The entry below gives a single T cell receptor beta chain sequence along with its context. The data are from a study of blood T cell repertoires in COVID-19. Study summary: From the United States, Italy and Spain came samples of acute and convalescent COVID-19. In each case, the material was cDNA or gDNA derived from T cells, B-cell-depleted T cells, or PBMCs.

Original analysis: Amplification with reference gene primers provided the estimates of nucleated cell counts. This table comes from immunoSEQ multiplex PCR, and its TCRdb copy is limited to in-frame clones, with some not included. That table furnishes V, J and clone size, whereas the DNA furnished D and trimming. Of about 320,000 clones listed, 83% are singletons. Germline V gene data show CDR1 as SGDLS and CDR2 as YYNGEE. V was shortened by 4 bases and J by 6 bases, with 18 bases between the two germline ends. This CDR3 comprises 15 residues. The gene calls are TRBV9 and TRBJ2-3; possible D gene TRBD2, 5 bases. The specimen sequenced was peripheral blood. This clonotype originated in a woman in her 50s with acute or convalescent COVID-19. CDR3: CASSPGVARGDTQYF. CDR3 bases: TGTGCCAGCAGCCCCGGGGTAGCGAGAGGGGATACGCAGTATTTT. The full variable domain, completed using reference TRBV9 and TRBJ2-3, is DSGVTQTPKHLITATGQRVTLRCSPRSGDLSVYWYQQSLDQGLQFLIQYYNGEERAKGNILERFSAQQFPDLHSELNLSSLELGDSALYFCASSPGVARGDTQYFGPGTRLTVL.